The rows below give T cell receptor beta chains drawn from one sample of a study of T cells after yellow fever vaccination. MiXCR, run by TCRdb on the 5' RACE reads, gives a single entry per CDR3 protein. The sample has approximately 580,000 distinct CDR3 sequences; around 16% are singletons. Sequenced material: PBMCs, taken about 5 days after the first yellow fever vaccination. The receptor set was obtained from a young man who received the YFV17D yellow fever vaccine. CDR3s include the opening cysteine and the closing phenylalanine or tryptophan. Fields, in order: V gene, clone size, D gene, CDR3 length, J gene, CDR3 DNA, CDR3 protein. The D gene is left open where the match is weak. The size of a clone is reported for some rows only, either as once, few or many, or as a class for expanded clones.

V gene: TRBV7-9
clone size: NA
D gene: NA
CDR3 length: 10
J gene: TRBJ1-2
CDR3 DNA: TGTGCCACCTGGGGGGATGGCTACACCTTC
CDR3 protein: CATWGDGYTF

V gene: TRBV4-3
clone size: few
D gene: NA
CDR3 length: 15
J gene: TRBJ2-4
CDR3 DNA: TGCGCCAGCAGCCAACAGCCTAGAGCTCCGAACATTCAGTACTTC
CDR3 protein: CASSQQPRAPNIQYF

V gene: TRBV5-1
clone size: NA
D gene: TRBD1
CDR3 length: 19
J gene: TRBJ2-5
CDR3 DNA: TGCGCCAGCAGCCTCCGAGCCGGGACAGCTTTTAGGGGGAAAGAGACCCAGTACTTC
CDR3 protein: CASSLRAGTAFRGKETQYF

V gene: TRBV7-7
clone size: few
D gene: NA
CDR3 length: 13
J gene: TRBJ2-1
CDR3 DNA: TGTGCCAGCAGCTCGGGACTCGCCAAGGAGCAGTTCTTC
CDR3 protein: CASSSGLAKEQFF

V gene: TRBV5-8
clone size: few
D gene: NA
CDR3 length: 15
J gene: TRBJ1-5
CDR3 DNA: TGTGCCAGCAGCTTGTTATCAGGGTTGGGTCAGCCCCAGCATTTT
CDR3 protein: CASSLLSGLGQPQHF

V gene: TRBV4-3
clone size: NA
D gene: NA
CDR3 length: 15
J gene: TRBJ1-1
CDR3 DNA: TGCGCCAGCAGCCAATCCTACCGCAGCAACGCTGAAGCTTTCTTT
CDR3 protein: CASSQSYRSNAEAFF

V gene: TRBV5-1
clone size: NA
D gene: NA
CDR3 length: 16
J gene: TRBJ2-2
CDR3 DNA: TGCGCCAGCAGTCCGACGGGACGGCGAAACACCGGGGAGCTGTTTTTT
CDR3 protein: CASSPTGRRNTGELFF

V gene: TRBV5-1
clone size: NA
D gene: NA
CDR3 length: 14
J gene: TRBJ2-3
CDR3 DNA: TGCGCCACCACACTCGGGGGTTTTTCAGATACGCAGTATTTT
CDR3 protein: CATTLGGFSDTQYF

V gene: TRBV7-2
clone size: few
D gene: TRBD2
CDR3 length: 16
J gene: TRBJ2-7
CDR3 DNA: TGTGCCAGCAGCTTAGGGGGAGGGTTGGGATCCTACGAGCAGTACTTC
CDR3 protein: CASSLGGGLGSYEQYF

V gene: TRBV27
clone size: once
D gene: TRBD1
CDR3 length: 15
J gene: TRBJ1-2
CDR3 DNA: TGTGCCAGCAGTTTTACCCCCGACAGGGCGGACGGCTACACCTTC
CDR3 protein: CASSFTPDRADGYTF

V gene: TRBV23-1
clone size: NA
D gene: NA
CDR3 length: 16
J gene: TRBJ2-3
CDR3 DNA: TGCGCCAGCAGTCCCTTAGGGGCGACTATTGCAGATACGCAGTATTTT
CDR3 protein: CASSPLGATIADTQYF

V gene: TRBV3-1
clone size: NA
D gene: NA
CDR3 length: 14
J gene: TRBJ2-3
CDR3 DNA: TGTGCCAGCAGCCAAGGACTAGAGGCAGATACGCAGTATTTT
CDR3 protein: CASSQGLEADTQYF

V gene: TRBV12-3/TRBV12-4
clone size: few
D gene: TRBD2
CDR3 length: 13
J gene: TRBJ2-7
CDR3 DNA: TGTGCCAGCCGGGAGGCCGGCTCCTACGAGCAGTACTTC
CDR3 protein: CASREAGSYEQYF

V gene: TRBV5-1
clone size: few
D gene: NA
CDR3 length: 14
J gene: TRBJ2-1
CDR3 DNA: TGCGCCAGCAGCTTGGAAGGGACTCACAATGAGCAGTTCTTC
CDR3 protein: CASSLEGTHNEQFF

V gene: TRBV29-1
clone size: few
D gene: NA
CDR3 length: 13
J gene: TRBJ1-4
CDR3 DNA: TGCAGCATGGCGGGGGGTACTAATGAAAAACTGTTTTTT
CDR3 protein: CSMAGGTNEKLFF

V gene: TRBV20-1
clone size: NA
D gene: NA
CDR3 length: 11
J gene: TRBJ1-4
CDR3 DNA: TGCAGTGCTAGCCACTTTGAAAAACTGTTTTTT
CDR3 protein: CSASHFEKLFF

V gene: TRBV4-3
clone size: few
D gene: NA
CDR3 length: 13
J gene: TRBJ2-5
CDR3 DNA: TGCGCCAGCAGCCAAGATTTGCGGGGTGACCAGTACTTC
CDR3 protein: CASSQDLRGDQYF

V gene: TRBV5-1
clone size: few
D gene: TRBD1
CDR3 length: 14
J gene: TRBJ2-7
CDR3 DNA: TGCGCCAGCAGCTTAGGACAGGGTATCCACGAGCAGTACTTC
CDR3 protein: CASSLGQGIHEQYF

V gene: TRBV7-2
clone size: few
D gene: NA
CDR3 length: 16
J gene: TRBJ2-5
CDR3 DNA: TGTGCCAGCAGTGGCGGGGGCACCTACCATCAAGAGACCCAGTACTTC
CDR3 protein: CASSGGGTYHQETQYF

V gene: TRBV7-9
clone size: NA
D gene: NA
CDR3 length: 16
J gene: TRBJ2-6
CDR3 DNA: TGTGCCAGCAGCTTAGGTCAGGTCTCTGGGGCCAACGTCCTGACTTTC
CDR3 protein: CASSLGQVSGANVLTF

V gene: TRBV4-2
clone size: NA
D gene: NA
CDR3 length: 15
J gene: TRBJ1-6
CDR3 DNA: TGTGCCAGCAGCCAAGACGGGCAGGGGCCTCGCTCCCTCCACTTT
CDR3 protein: CASSQDGQGPRSLHF

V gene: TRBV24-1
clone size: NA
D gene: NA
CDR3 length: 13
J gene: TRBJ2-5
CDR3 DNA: TGTGCCACCAGTGAGGCGGGGGCCGAGACCCAGTACTTC
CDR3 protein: CATSEAGAETQYF

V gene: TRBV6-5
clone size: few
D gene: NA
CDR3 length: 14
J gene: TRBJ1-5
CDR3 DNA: TGTGCCAGCAGTTTCGCGGTAGGGCAGCAGCCCCAGCATTTT
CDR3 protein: CASSFAVGQQPQHF

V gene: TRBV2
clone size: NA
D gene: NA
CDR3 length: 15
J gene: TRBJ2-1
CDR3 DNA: TGTGCCAGCACCGCGGGACCGAGCTCCTACAATGAGCAGTTCTTC
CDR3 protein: CASTAGPSSYNEQFF

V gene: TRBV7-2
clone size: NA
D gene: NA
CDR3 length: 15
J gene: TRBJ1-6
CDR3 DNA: TGTGCCAGCAGTTTCAGGGCCCCCTATAATTCACCCCTCCACTTT
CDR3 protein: CASSFRAPYNSPLHF

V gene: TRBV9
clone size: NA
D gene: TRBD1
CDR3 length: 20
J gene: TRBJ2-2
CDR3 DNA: TGTGCCAGCAGCACCCGGGACAGGGTGTCCCGAGGGATTTCACCGGGGGAGCTGTTTTTT
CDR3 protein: CASSTRDRVSRGISPGELFF

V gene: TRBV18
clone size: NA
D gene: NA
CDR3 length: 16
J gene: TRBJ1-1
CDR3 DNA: TGTGCCAGCTCACCACCGCCAGGGAAAATGAACACTGAAGCTTTCTTT
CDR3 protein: CASSPPPGKMNTEAFF

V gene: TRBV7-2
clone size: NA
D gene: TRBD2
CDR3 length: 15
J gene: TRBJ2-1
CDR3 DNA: TGTGCCAGCAGCAGGACTAGCGGGTGGCTGGGTGAGCAGTTCTTC
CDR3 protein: CASSRTSGWLGEQFF

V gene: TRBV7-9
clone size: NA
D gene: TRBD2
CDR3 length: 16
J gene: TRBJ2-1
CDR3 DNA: TGTGCCACCAGCCCAGAAGGCGGGGGGGTTTACAATGAGCAGTTCTTC
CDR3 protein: CATSPEGGGVYNEQFF

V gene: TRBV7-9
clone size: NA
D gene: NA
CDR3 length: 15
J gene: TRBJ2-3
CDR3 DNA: TGTGCCAGCAGCCAGACGGGTTTAAACACAGATACGCAGTATTTT
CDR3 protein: CASSQTGLNTDTQYF

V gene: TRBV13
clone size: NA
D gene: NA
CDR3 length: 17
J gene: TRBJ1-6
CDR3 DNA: TGTGCCAGCAGCCCCCCGGCGCTCTACGGAACCAATTCACCCCTCCACTTT
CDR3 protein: CASSPPALYGTNSPLHF

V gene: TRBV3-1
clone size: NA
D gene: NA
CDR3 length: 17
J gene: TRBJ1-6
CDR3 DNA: TGTGCCAGCAGCCAAGATCCCGGGGGCTCCTATAATTCACCCCTCCACTTT
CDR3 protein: CASSQDPGGSYNSPLHF

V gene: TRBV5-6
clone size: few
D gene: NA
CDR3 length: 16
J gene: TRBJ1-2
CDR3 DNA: TGTGCCAGCAGCCCGCTAGAGGTTGTCCTTAACTATGGCTACACCTTC
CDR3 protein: CASSPLEVVLNYGYTF

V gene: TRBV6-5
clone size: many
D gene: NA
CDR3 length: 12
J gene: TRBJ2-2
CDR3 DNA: TGTGCCAGCAGTTACCCTCCCGGGGAGCTGTTTTTT
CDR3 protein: CASSYPPGELFF

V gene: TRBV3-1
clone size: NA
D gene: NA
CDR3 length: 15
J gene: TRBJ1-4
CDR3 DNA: TGTGCCAGCAGCCAAGATTTAGGGGCCGGAGAAAAACTGTTTTTT
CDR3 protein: CASSQDLGAGEKLFF

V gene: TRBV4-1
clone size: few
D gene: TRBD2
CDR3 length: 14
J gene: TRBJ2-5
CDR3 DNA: TGCGCCAGCAGCCCCGGGGGGTCTGGCGAGACCCAGTACTTC
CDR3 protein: CASSPGGSGETQYF

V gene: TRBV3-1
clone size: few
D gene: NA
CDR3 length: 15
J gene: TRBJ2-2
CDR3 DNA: TGTGCCAGCAGCCAAGTCTTAGGGACCGGCGGGGAGCTGTTTTTT
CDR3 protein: CASSQVLGTGGELFF

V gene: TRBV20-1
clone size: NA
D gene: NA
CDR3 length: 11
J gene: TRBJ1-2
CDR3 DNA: TGCAGTGCTAGAACAGACTATGGCTACACCTTC
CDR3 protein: CSARTDYGYTF

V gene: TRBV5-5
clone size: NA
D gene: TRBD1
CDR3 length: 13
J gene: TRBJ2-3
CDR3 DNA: TGTGCCACCACAGGGGATCCTGGGGGTACGCAGTATTTT
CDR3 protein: CATTGDPGGTQYF

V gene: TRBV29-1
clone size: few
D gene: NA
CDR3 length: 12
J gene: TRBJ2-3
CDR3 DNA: TGCAGCGTTGGGACTCATGAAGATACGCAGTATTTT
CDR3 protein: CSVGTHEDTQYF

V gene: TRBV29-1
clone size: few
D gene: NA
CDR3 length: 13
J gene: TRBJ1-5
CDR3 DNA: TGCAGCGTGGGGACGGATATCAATCAGCCCCAGCATTTT
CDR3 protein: CSVGTDINQPQHF

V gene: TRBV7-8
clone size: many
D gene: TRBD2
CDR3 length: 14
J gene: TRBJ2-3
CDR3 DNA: TGTGCCAGCAGCTTCAGCGGGGGGAAGGATACGCAGTATTTT
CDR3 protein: CASSFSGGKDTQYF

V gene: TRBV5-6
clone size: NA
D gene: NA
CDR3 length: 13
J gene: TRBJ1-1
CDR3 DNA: TGTGCCAGCAGCTTGTGGTTCAACACTGAAGCTTTCTTT
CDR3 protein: CASSLWFNTEAFF

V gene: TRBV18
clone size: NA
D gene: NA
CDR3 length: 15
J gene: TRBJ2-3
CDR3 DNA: TGTGCCAGCTCACGACCCGTGGGAGGCAGAGATACGCAGTATTTT
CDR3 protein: CASSRPVGGRDTQYF

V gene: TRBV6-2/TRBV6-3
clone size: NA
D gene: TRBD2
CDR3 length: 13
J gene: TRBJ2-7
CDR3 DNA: TGTGCCAGCAGACGGGAGGCCCCCTACGAGCAGTACTTC
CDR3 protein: CASRREAPYEQYF

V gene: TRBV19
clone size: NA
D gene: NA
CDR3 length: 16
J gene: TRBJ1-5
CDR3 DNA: TGTGCCAGTAGTATGGCCGGCGGTGGGAGCAATCAGCCCCAGCATTTT
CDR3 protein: CASSMAGGGSNQPQHF

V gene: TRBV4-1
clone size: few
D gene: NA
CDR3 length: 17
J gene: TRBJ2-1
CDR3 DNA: TGCGCCAGCAGGAACATACAAAAGGGGCTGTCCTACAATGAGCAGTTCTTC
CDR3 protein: CASRNIQKGLSYNEQFF

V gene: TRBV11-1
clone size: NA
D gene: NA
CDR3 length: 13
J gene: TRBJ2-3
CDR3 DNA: TGTGCCAGCAGCGGGGGCGTCGGAAATACGCAGTATTTT
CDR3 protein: CASSGGVGNTQYF

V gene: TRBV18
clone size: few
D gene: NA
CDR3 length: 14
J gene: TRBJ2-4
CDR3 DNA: TGTGCCAGCTCACGTCAGGTCCACAAAAACATTCAGTACTTC
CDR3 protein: CASSRQVHKNIQYF

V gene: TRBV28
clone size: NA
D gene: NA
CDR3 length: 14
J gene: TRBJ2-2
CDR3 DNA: TGTGCCAGCAGTTTTATCGGTTTGTCCGGGGAGCTGTTTTTT
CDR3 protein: CASSFIGLSGELFF

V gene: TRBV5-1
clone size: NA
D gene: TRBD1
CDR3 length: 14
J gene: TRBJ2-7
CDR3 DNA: TGCGCCAGCAGCTCCGTGCCAGGGGGCGTCGAGCAGTACTTC
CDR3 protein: CASSSVPGGVEQYF

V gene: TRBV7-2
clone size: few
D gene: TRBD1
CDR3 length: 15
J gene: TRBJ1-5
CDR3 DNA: TGTGCCAGCAGCTTAAGGACAGGGGAGGGTCAGCCCCAGCATTTT
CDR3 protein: CASSLRTGEGQPQHF